A single sample is the source of the 32 T cell receptor beta chains below, sequenced in a study of low-dose radiotherapy and immunotherapy resistance in tumors. TRAV- and TRBV-specific primers, spanning alpha and beta chains, primed first-strand cDNA. With a V-primer adapter and a constant-region primer, TCRs were amplified for roughly 20 PCR cycles. Via MiXCR, TCRdb re-called the reads, giving one row per CDR3 protein. The profile shows more than 15,000 distinct CDR3 sequences, 70% of them singletons. The receptors come from a human donor with advanced metastatic prostate, ovarian, gallbladder or colorectal cancer (not recorded which). This table probably holds off-target reads from a library built for another chain.

This clonotype was seen more than once but under ten times. V usage is TRBV14 and J usage is TRBJ2-1, with D possibly TRBD1 on 5 matching bases. The CDR3 totals 14 residues. Germline V lookup: CDR1 SGHDN, CDR2 FVKESK. Trimming pared 7 bases from V and 5 bases from J, leaving 15 bases between. Here the CDR3 reads CASIPGQGNNEQFF. The CDR3 DNA follows: TGTGCCAGCATTCCCGGACAAGGGAACAATGAGCAGTTCTTC.

The chain has TRBV20-1 and TRBJ2-1; 10 bases match TRBD2. CDR3 length: 14 amino acids. V gave up 3 bases and J gave up 9 bases; unmatched junction bases: 8. Germline V lookup: CDR1 DFQATT, CDR2 SNEGSKA (reference sequence). The CDR3 region has the DNA TGCAGTGCTAGTCGTGGGACTAGCGCGGGTGAGCAGTTCTTC. This sequence encodes CSASRGTSAGEQFF.

This clonotype was counted a few times. The J gene is TRBJ2-3, the V gene TRBV5-4; 10 bases agree with TRBD2. With 6 bases clipped from V and 2 bases from J, the junction kept 12 bases outside the gene matches. The germline V gene encodes CDR1 SGHNT and CDR2 YYREEE (reference sequence). This CDR3 is built from 17 residues. Written as DNA, the CDR3 is TGTGCCAGCACCCCAGGGCCTAGCGGGGGTTTCACAGATACGCAGTATTTT. Amino acid sequence: CASTPGPSGGFTDTQYF.

The chain combines TRBV28 with TRBJ1-5, with 9 bases identical to TRBD1. Losses at the gene ends were 5 bases for V and 4 bases for J; bases not matched to a gene: 6. In germline, CDR1 is MDHEN, CDR2 SYDVKM. CDR3 length equals 15 residues. CDR3 in amino acids: CASSTGTGINQPQHF. The CDR3 bases are TGTGCCAGCAGTACCGGGACAGGGATTAATCAGCCCCAGCATTTT. The full variable domain, completed using reference TRBV28 and TRBJ1-5, is DVKVTQSSRYLVKRTGEKVFLECVQDMDHENMFWYRQDPGLGLRLIYFSYDVKMKEKGDIPEGYSVSREKKERFSLILESASTNQTSMYLCASSTGTGINQPQHFGDGTRLSIL.

V is TRBV7-2 and J is TRBJ1-5, with TRBD1 matching over 9 bases. Germline trimming cut 3 bases from V and 1 base from J; bases unmatched to any gene: 1. The CDR3 totals 15 residues. Germline V gene lookup returns CDR1 SGHTA and CDR2 FQGNSA. The CDR3 loop reads CASSFGQGSNQPQHF. The DNA of the CDR3 is TGTGCCAGCAGCTTCGGACAGGGGAGCAATCAGCCCCAGCATTTT.

This sequence joins TRBV7-8 and TRBJ2-6; the match to TRBD1 covers 7 bases. The V gene end was trimmed by 6 bases and the J gene end by 3 bases; junction bases not matched to a gene: 20. The germline CDR1 and CDR2 sequences are SGHVS and FQNEAQ. This CDR3 contains 20 residues. CDR3 loop: CASSFRPQTGVAGGANVLTF. CDR3 nucleotide sequence: TGTGCCAGCAGTTTCCGCCCCCAAACAGGGGTAGCTGGTGGGGCCAACGTCCTGACTTTC.

This clonotype was seen only a few times. V is TRBV14 and J is TRBJ2-3; maybe TRBD2 (5 bases). Germline loops: CDR1 SGHDN, CDR2 FVKESK. The CDR3 runs to 15 residues. Between the trimmed V and J ends, which lost 5 bases and 0 bases, there was a span of 12 bases. This CDR3 is CASSRQLASTDTQYF. CDR3 DNA sequence: TGTGCCAGCAGCAGGCAGCTAGCTAGCACAGATACGCAGTATTTT.

This chain uses TRBV20-1 with TRBJ1-5, with no clear D. The CDR3 totals 13 residues. From germline, CDR1 is DFQATT and CDR2 SNEGSKA (reference sequence). V lost 2 bases, J lost 3 bases, and 8 bases lay in between. DNA of the CDR3: TGCAGTGCTAGACCCAGCTTCAATCAGCCCCAGCATTTT. This sequence encodes CSARPSFNQPQHF.

V is TRBV9 and J is TRBJ1-5; D unresolved. V lost 0 bases and J 6 bases, leaving 13 bases between the germline ends. Germline CDR1 reads SGDLS; CDR2 reads YYNGEE. The CDR3 is made up of 15 amino acids. The CDR3, as DNA: TGTGCCAGCAGCGTAGGCGTAGGGATGGGTCAGCCCCAGCATTTT. It is translated as CASSVGVGMGQPQHF.

V and J are TRBV25-1 and TRBJ1-3; D is possibly TRBD1 (5 bases). Per the germline V gene, CDR1 is MGHDK and CDR2 is SYGVNS. Trimming removed 3 bases at V and 0 bases at J, with 6 bases between. The CDR3 has 14 amino acids. This CDR3 is CASSDGGSGNTIYF. In DNA form, the CDR3 reads TGTGCCAGCAGTGACGGGGGCTCTGGAAACACCATATATTTT.

This chain links TRBV3-1 with TRBJ2-1; unclear D gene. The germline CDR1 and CDR2 sequences are LGHDT and YNNKEL (reference sequence). The V gene lost 4 bases and the J gene lost 8 bases, with 15 bases spanning the gap. The CDR3 is 14 amino acids. The CDR3, as DNA: TGTGCCAGCAGCCCCGACGGAAGAGGCTATGAGCAGTTCTTC. Residues: CASSPDGRGYEQFF.

This clonotype occurred a few times. The chain links TRBV18 to TRBJ2-7; the D is unclear. The CDR3 sequence is 12 residues long. V was pared by 6 bases and J by 4 bases, with 10 bases between. Germline-derived CDR1 and CDR2 are KGHSH and LQKENI. The CDR3 DNA reads as TGTGCCAGCTCGCCTGAAGAGTACGAGCAGTACTTC. Its protein product is CASSPEEYEQYF.

The V call is TRBV20-1, the J call TRBJ2-3, with 7 bases aligning to TRBD1. Trimming removed 6 bases from V and 5 bases from J; junction bases left unmatched: 14. The germline gives CDR1 DFQATT, CDR2 SNEGSKA (reference sequence). The CDR3 has 15 residues. This CDR3 reads CSARAEGASKDTQYF. As DNA, the CDR3 is TGCAGTGCAAGGGCAGAGGGGGCTTCCAAAGATACGCAGTATTTT.

The chain joins TRBV10-3 to TRBJ2-4, with 8 bases matching TRBD2. From germline, CDR1 is ENHRY and CDR2 SYGVKD. The J segment lost 8 bases and the V segment lost 0 bases, leaving 9 bases of the junction unmatched. This CDR3 is 16 amino acids long. CDR3 protein: CAISESSRGAPDIQYF. The CDR3 nucleotides are TGTGCCATCAGTGAGTCGTCGCGGGGGGCGCCGGACATTCAGTACTTC.

V gene TRBV29-1 combines with J gene TRBJ1-1; D call uncertain. Germline V lookup: CDR1 SQVTM, CDR2 ANQGSEA. Trimming removed 7 bases at V and 1 base at J, with 16 bases between. This CDR3 spans 14 amino acids. CDR3 sequence reads: CSAGFPRQNTEAFF. The CDR3 DNA reads TGCAGCGCTGGGTTTCCCCGGCAGAACACTGAAGCTTTCTTT.

The chain recombines TRBV5-6 with TRBJ1-5; D is possibly TRBD1 (6 bases). CDR1 and CDR2 (germline): SGHDT, YYEEEE. CDR3 length: 14 amino acids. V gave up 4 bases and J gave up 1 base, with 9 bases separating them. In nucleotides, the CDR3 is TGTGCCAGCAGCATGACAGGAAGCAATCAGCCCCAGCATTTT. Protein product: CASSMTGSNQPQHF.

This clonotype was counted a few times. This sequence joins TRBV11-2 and TRBJ2-7, with D possibly being TRBD1 (5 bases). V was clipped by 5 bases and J by 5 bases, with 16 bases between them. Germline V CDR1 and CDR2: SGHAT, FQNNGV. The CDR3 is made up of 14 amino acids. CDR3 protein: CASSPSGQANEQYF. As DNA, the CDR3 is TGTGCCAGCAGCCCATCTGGACAAGCCAACGAGCAGTACTTC.

The chain recombines TRBV6-6 with TRBJ1-1, with TRBD1 identical over 9 bases. CDR3 size: 14 residues. CDR1 and CDR2 (germline): MNHNY, SVGAGI (reference sequence). V shed 2 bases, J shed 4 bases, and the junction held 2 bases outside the gene matches. CDR3 in DNA: TGTGCCAGCAGTTACACAGGGGGCCGCACTGAAGCTTTCTTT. Its protein is CASSYTGGRTEAFF.

The V and J genes are TRBV7-2 and TRBJ2-3, with D perhaps matching TRBD2 (5 bases). V lost 1 base to trimming and J lost 0 bases, with 5 bases between them. There are 14 residues in the CDR3. CDR1 and CDR2 (germline): SGHTA, FQGNSA. CDR3 sequence reads: CASSLERSTDTQYF. The CDR3 region has the DNA TGTGCCAGCAGCTTAGAGCGGAGCACAGATACGCAGTATTTT.

The J gene is TRBJ2-3, the V gene TRBV7-2; D gene uncertain. V was cut by 5 bases and J by 1 base, with 10 bases left in between. The germline V gene has CDR1 SGHTA and CDR2 FQGNSA. CDR3 length equals 14 residues. CDR3 in DNA: TGTGCCAGCAGCCCCGGTTTGGGCACAGATACGCAGTATTTT. This translates into CASSPGLGTDTQYF.

This clonotype was seen a handful of times. The gene calls are TRBV20-1 and TRBJ2-2; D call uncertain. The CDR3 is 14 amino acids. V dropped 5 bases and J dropped 1 base, with 11 bases sitting between them. Looked up from germline, CDR1 is DFQATT and CDR2 is SNEGSKA (reference sequence). As DNA, the CDR3 is TGCAGTGCTCAGCCTGAGAGGAACACCGGGGAGCTGTTTTTT. Amino acids: CSAQPERNTGELFF.

The chain joins TRBV7-8 to TRBJ2-5; tentatively, D is TRBD2 (5 bases). Germline assignment: CDR1 SGHVS and CDR2 FQNEAQ. The CDR3 has 14 residues. V lost 6 bases, J lost 1 base, and 12 bases lay in between. CDR3 nucleotide sequence: TGTGCCAGCAGTACAGCGAGCGGCCAAGAGACCCAGTACTTC. The encoded protein is CASSTASGQETQYF.

V gene TRBV28 combines with J gene TRBJ1-1, with D unresolved. CDR1 is MDHEN, CDR2 SYDVKM, per germline. The CDR3 is 13 residues long. The germline V and J ends were trimmed by 7 bases and 3 bases, with 12 bases remaining between them. CDR3 protein: CASTPVWDTEAFF. The CDR3 DNA is TGTGCCAGCACACCCGTTTGGGACACTGAAGCTTTCTTT.

In its sample, this clonotype was seen a few times. V and J are TRBV28 and TRBJ1-1; 8 positions agree with TRBD1. The CDR3 runs 15 residues. Germline CDR1 and CDR2: MDHEN and SYDVKM. Trimming removed 5 bases from V and 0 bases from J; junction bases left unmatched: 5. The CDR3 nucleotides are TGTGCCAGCAGTGCAGGACAGGGCCTGAACACTGAAGCTTTCTTT. It yields the protein CASSAGQGLNTEAFF.

The rearrangement links TRBV6-1 to TRBJ2-3; the D is unclear. Trimming removed 3 bases from V and 6 bases from J, with 7 bases in between. Looked up from germline, CDR1 is MNHNS and CDR2 is SASEGT. The CDR3 contains 12 residues. CDR3 sequence (DNA): TGTGCCAGCAGTGAGGGGTTGGATACGCAGTATTTT. Residues: CASSEGLDTQYF.

The DNA for the CDR3 is TGTGCCATCAGTGAAACTAGCGGGGGGATCACCGGGGAGCTGTTTTTT. Protein: CAISETSGGITGELFF. The chain joins TRBV10-3 to TRBJ2-2; 12 nucleotides align to TRBD2. Germline-derived CDR1 and CDR2 are ENHRY and SYGVKD. V lost 3 bases to trimming and J lost 4 bases; unmatched junction nucleotides: 3. This CDR3 contains 16 residues.

The CDR3 DNA follows: TGTGCCAGCAGCGAAGTTGGTGGGTGGTCGGAGACCCAGTACTTC. Translation: CASSEVGGWSETQYF. The chain couples TRBV9 to TRBJ2-5; D ambiguous. V was shortened by 3 bases and J by 5 bases, with 17 bases between the two germline ends. The CDR3 contains 15 residues. The V gene's germline CDR1 is SGDLS and CDR2 YYNGEE.

CDR3 region: CASSLPGTVEGYTF. In DNA form, the CDR3 reads TGTGCCAGCAGCTTGCCCGGGACAGTAGAGGGCTACACCTTC. This sequence joins TRBV5-5 and TRBJ1-2, with 7 bases that match TRBD1. V shed 1 base and J 8 bases; nucleotides not matched to a gene: 8. Germline values: CDR1 SGHKS, CDR2 YYEKEE (reference sequence). The CDR3 spans 14 residues.

The chain links TRBV5-1 to TRBJ1-5; no reliable D call. From germline, CDR1 is SGHRS and CDR2 YFSETQ. The CDR3 length is 12 residues. Trimming shortened V by 0 bases and J by 6 bases, and 4 bases separated the two germline ends. The CDR3 region has the DNA TGCGCCAGCAGCTTGGACGGTCAGCCCCAGCATTTT. It encodes CASSLDGQPQHF.

This chain links TRBV15 with TRBJ2-7; D assignment may be TRBD1 or TRBD2 (6 bases each). V gave up 0 bases and J gave up 3 bases, with 27 bases separating them. The CDR3 contains 20 residues. CDR1 LNHNV and CDR2 YYDKDF come from the germline V gene (reference sequence). The DNA of the CDR3 is TGTGCCACCAGCAGAGAGGGGGGCAGGGTAACTACCCTTGGATACTACGAGCAGTACTTC. Its translation: CATSREGGRVTTLGYYEQYF.

This chain connects TRBV6-5 to TRBJ2-7, with a possible D match to TRBD1 (6 bases). The CDR3 runs to 14 residues. V was pared by 6 bases and J by 1 base, with 13 bases between. Germline V gene lookup returns CDR1 MNHEY and CDR2 SVGAGI. CDR3 bases: TGTGCCAGCAGGTACAGGGTAGGATCCTACGAGCAGTACTTC. This sequence encodes CASRYRVGSYEQYF.

The V and J genes are TRBV6-2 or TRBV6-3 and TRBJ1-5; D unclear. Germline CDR1 is MNHEY and CDR2 is SVGEGT. Trimming took 5 bases from V and 6 from J, leaving 5 bases between them. The CDR3 has 11 residues. CDR3 residues: CASSEVQPQHF. The DNA of the CDR3 is TGTGCCAGCAGTGAAGTTCAGCCCCAGCATTTT.